Shown below are 21 T cell receptor beta chains from a single sample sequenced in a study of response to subunit inactivated influenza vaccine. TCRdb reprocessed the RT-PCR reads via MiXCR and lists one record per CDR3 protein. The table shows more than 450,000 distinct CDR3 sequences, with approximately 10% occurring only once. These same data were also listed under a study on T cells expressing NK-cell markers. Turning to that study: 5'RACE template switching built TCR beta cDNA with unique molecular identifiers.

Sequencing was performed on PBMCs from blood, taken on the day of vaccination. The receptors here all came from a man aged 50 to 59 who received an inactivated influenza vaccine.

This clonotype was counted only a few times. V is TRBV20-1 and J is TRBJ2-7, with 7 positions matching TRBD2. V lost 6 bases and J lost 0; bases outside the gene matches: 11. The germline gives CDR1 DFQATT, CDR2 SNEGSKA (reference sequence). The CDR3 extends over 15 amino acids. The CDR3: CSAPLLAGVSYEQYF. DNA of the CDR3: TGCAGTGCCCCCCTTCTGGCGGGAGTCTCCTACGAGCAGTACTTC.

The rearrangement uses TRBV5-1 and TRBJ1-2; D might be TRBD1 (6 bases). The germline CDR1 and CDR2 sequences are SGHRS and YFSETQ. CDR3 size: 12 residues. Trimming removed 4 bases from V and 4 bases from J, with 8 bases in between. This CDR3 is CASSVTGYGYTF. CDR3 sequence (DNA): TGCGCCAGCAGCGTGACAGGCTATGGCTACACCTTC.

This chain uses TRBV6-2 or TRBV6-3 with TRBJ2-1; 11 bases are shared with TRBD2. The V segment lost 6 bases and the J segment 4 bases; nucleotides outside the gene matches: 8. The CDR3 extends over 16 amino acids. Germline loops: CDR1 MNHEY, CDR2 SVGEGT. CDR3 protein: CASRLATSGSYNEQFF. CDR3 DNA: TGTGCCAGCAGACTCGCTACTAGCGGGAGTTACAATGAGCAGTTCTTC.

The rearrangement links TRBV20-1 to TRBJ2-1; D is uncertain. V was cut by 4 bases and J by 7 bases, with 11 bases left in between. Germline V gene lookup returns CDR1 DFQATT and CDR2 SNEGSKA (reference sequence). This CDR3 has 12 amino acids. The CDR3 region is CSATPLRNEQFF. The CDR3 bases are TGCAGTGCTACACCATTACGGAATGAGCAGTTCTTC.

The table lists this clonotype with a few counts. The gene calls are TRBV29-1 and TRBJ2-7, with TRBD2 as a possible D gene (5 bases). The CDR3 has 12 residues. Germline CDR1 and CDR2: SQVTM and ANQGSEA. The V and J ends lost 4 bases and 2 bases respectively, with 9 bases between them. CDR3 sequence (DNA): TGCAGCGTTGCTGGGAGCACCTACGAGCAGTACTTC. This encodes CSVAGSTYEQYF.

This clonotype was detected many times. The V and J genes are TRBV7-2 and TRBJ2-1, with D perhaps TRBD1 (5 bases). The germline V gene encodes CDR1 SGHTA and CDR2 FQGNSA. There are 15 residues in the CDR3. Trimming cost V 1 base and J 2 bases, with 9 bases left between them. The CDR3 loop reads CASSLDRQTYNEQFF. In DNA form, the CDR3 reads TGTGCCAGCAGCTTAGACAGGCAGACCTACAATGAGCAGTTCTTC.

This clonotype came up many times. The gene calls are TRBV29-1 and TRBJ2-1, with 11 bases matching TRBD2. The CDR3 is 16 residues long. After removal of 7 bases from V and 0 bases from J, the junction contained 8 bases not matched to a gene. Germline V gene data show CDR1 as SQVTM and CDR2 as ANQGSEA. CDR3: CSAAGLAEISYNEQFF. The CDR3 coding sequence is TGCAGCGCTGCGGGACTAGCGGAGATCTCCTACAATGAGCAGTTCTTC.

This clonotype was observed a handful of times. This sequence joins TRBV2 and TRBJ1-1, with 8 bases fitting TRBD1. Unmatched junction bases numbered 5, after V lost 6 bases and J lost 2 bases. The CDR3 contains 14 residues. Germline-derived CDR1 and CDR2 are SNHLY and FYNNEI. Here the CDR3 DNA reads TGTGCCAGCAGGAACACAGGGGGTAACACTGAAGCTTTCTTT. Translating gives CASRNTGGNTEAFF.

This clonotype has only a few counts. The V call is TRBV7-2, the J call TRBJ2-5; 14 bases fit TRBD2. J was trimmed by 2 bases and V by 4 bases; bases with no gene match: 0. The CDR3 has 15 amino acids. Germline-derived CDR1 and CDR2 are SGHTA and FQGNSA. The CDR3 protein is CASSWTSGGQETQYF. The CDR3 DNA reads as TGTGCCAGCAGCTGGACTAGCGGGGGGCAAGAGACCCAGTACTTC.

This clonotype was counted only a few times. The rearrangement uses TRBV9 and TRBJ1-1, with 9 bases aligning to TRBD1. Unmatched junction bases numbered 7, after V lost 3 bases and J lost 4 bases. CDR1 and CDR2 from the germline V gene are SGDLS and YYNGEE. This CDR3 region has 15 residues. Here the CDR3 reads CASSAYRGPGTEAFF. CDR3 bases: TGTGCCAGCAGCGCCTACAGGGGGCCGGGCACTGAAGCTTTCTTT.

The V and J genes are TRBV29-1 and TRBJ2-5, with 7 bases lining up with TRBD2. The CDR3 contains 12 residues. In germline, CDR1 is SQVTM, CDR2 ANQGSEA. J gave up 4 bases and V 6 bases, and 5 bases lay outside the gene matches. The CDR3 here is CSVRLALETQYF. The CDR3 region has the DNA TGCAGCGTACGACTAGCCTTAGAGACCCAGTACTTC.

J is TRBJ2-1 and V is TRBV27; no firm D call. The CDR3 loop spans 16 amino acids. Trimming cost V 5 bases and J 7 bases, with 21 bases left between them. The V gene's germline CDR1 is MNHEY and CDR2 SMNVEV (reference sequence). The CDR3 DNA is TGTGCCAGCAGTAAACAGCAGTTAAAAGTTGGGAATGAGCAGTTCTTC. Translation: CASSKQQLKVGNEQFF.

The gene calls are TRBV12-3 or TRBV12-4 and TRBJ1-5, with a weak D call TRBD1 (5 bases). V was shortened by 2 bases and J by 9 bases, with 14 bases between the two germline ends. There are 14 residues in the CDR3. CDR3 nucleotide sequence: TGTGCCAGCAGTTTATTATTGCAGGGAGGGCCCCAGCATTTT. The encoded protein is CASSLLLQGGPQHF.

The sample holds a few counts of this clonotype. This chain connects TRBV20-1 to TRBJ1-2, with a weak D call TRBD1 (5 bases). This CDR3 has 14 residues. Trimming left V 3 bases short and J 4 bases short, with 15 bases between. Germline V lookup: CDR1 DFQATT, CDR2 SNEGSKA (reference sequence). The CDR3 region is CSARRFGGGYGYTF. CDR3 nucleotides: TGCAGTGCTAGGAGGTTCGGGGGAGGCTATGGCTACACCTTC.

This clonotype has a handful of counts. The rearrangement joins TRBV29-1 to TRBJ2-7, with D perhaps given as TRBD1 or TRBD2 (7 bases each). The CDR3 covers 17 residues. Trimming cost V 1 base and J 6 bases, with 25 bases left between them. Germline CDR1 and CDR2: SQVTM and ANQGSEA. CDR3 protein: CSVEVFMTGRAGGEQYF. CDR3 in DNA: TGCAGCGTTGAAGTCTTTATGACAGGGAGGGCCGGCGGCGAGCAGTACTTC.

The chain carries TRBV4-2 and TRBJ2-2; D not resolved. CDR3 length equals 14 residues. Germline loops: CDR1 LGHNA, CDR2 YNFKEQ. V lost 0 bases and J 5 bases, leaving 7 bases between the germline ends. The CDR3, as DNA: TGTGCCAGCAGCCAAGATTGGTGGACCGGGGAGCTGTTTTTT. It encodes CASSQDWWTGELFF.

This sequence joins TRBV20-1 and TRBJ2-7, with a possible D match to TRBD2 (5 bases). V was cut by 6 bases and J by 4 bases, with 22 bases left in between. CDR1 DFQATT and CDR2 SNEGSKA come from the germline V gene (reference sequence). There are 15 residues in the CDR3. DNA of the CDR3: TGCAGTGCCCACGGCCCGGGGTACTCGACGTACGAGCAGTACTTC. This encodes CSAHGPGYSTYEQYF.

V gene TRBV12-3 or TRBV12-4 combines with J gene TRBJ2-1; a weak D match, TRBD1 (6 bases). CDR3 length: 13 residues. Deletions cut 5 bases from V and 5 bases from J, with 10 bases between. CDR3 coding DNA: TGTGCCAGCAGTGGGGGCGTAAACAATGAGCAGTTCTTC. This encodes CASSGGVNNEQFF.

This clonotype occurred many times. V gene TRBV29-1 combines with J gene TRBJ2-1; the D is unclear. Trimming removed 2 bases from V and 3 bases from J, with 5 bases in between. CDR3 length equals 12 residues. The V gene's germline CDR1 is SQVTM and CDR2 ANQGSEA. The CDR3 here is CSVERSYNEQFF. In nucleotides, the CDR3 is TGCAGCGTTGAACGGAGCTACAATGAGCAGTTCTTC.

The V and J genes are TRBV20-1 and TRBJ2-2; 7 bases fit TRBD2. CDR3 length equals 13 residues. Germline CDR1 and CDR2: DFQATT and SNEGSKA (reference sequence). The trim removed 6 bases at V and 4 bases at J, leaving 5 bases unmatched. For the CDR3, the DNA is TGCAGTGCGAGGGACTACCTCACCGGGGAGCTGTTTTTT. Translating it yields CSARDYLTGELFF.

Comment on this clonotype: The germline gene is not matched at one end of the junction; a read error may be the cause. V usage is TRBV3-1 and J usage is TRBJ2-2; 15 nucleotides match TRBD2. The V gene's germline CDR1 is LGHDT and CDR2 YNNKEL (reference sequence). The CDR3 spans 18 residues. CDR3 residues: CGSTKGLAGGPDTGELFF. The CDR3 DNA reads TGTGGCAGCACTAAAGGACTAGCGGGAGGGCCCGACACCGGGGAGCTGTTTTTT.